The present T cell receptor (beta chain) was sequenced within a study of OX40 agonist ivuxolimab in advanced cancers. Looking at the study overall: Ivuxolimab doses were 0.01, 0.1, 0.3, 1.5, 3 or 10 mg/kg every 2 weeks. Each dose-escalation patient presented with hepatocellular carcinoma, melanoma, renal cell or head and neck cancer. Broader study findings: Which antigen the expanded peripheral T cells recognized is unknown.

CDR3 size: 14 residues. With 3 bases removed from V and 4 bases from J, the gap between germline ends came to 10 bases. Germline-derived CDR1 and CDR2 are KGHSH and LQKENI. The table came from immunoSEQ multiplex PCR; TCRdb's copy has only in-frame clones and leaves some out. The repertoire holds about 98,000 clones, with 90% to 95% as singletons. Any history of autoimmune disease or systemic immunosuppression disqualified patients. Note on this clone: Antigen specificity is unknown.

This sample comprised CD4+ or CD8+ T cells sorted from blood, obtained in a trial of the OX40 agonist ivuxolimab. The TCR was taken from an adult with an advanced solid tumor such as melanoma, head and neck, liver or kidney cancer. The gene calls are TRBV18 and TRBJ1-5; D unclear. CDR3 coding DNA: TGTGCCAGCTCACCTTTCACGGGTAATCAGCCCCAGCATTTT. This translates into CASSPFTGNQPQHF.